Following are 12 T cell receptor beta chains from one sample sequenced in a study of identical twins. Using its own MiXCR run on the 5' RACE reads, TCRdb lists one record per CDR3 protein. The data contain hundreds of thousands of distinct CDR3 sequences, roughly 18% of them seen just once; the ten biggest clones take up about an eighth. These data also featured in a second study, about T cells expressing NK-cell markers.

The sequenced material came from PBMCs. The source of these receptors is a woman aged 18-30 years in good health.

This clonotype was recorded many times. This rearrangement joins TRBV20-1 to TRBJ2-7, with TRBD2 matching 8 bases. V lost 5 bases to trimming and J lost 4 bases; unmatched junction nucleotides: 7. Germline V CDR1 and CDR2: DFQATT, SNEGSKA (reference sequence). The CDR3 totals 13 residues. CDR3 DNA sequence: TGCAGTGCTGGGCGGGGGGACCTGTACGAGCAGTACTTC. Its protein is CSAGRGDLYEQYF.

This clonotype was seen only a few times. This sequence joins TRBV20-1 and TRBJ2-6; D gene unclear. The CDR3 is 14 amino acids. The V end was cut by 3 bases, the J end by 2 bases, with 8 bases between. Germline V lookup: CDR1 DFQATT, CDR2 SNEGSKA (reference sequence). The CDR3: CSARTFPGANVLTF. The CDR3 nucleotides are TGCAGTGCTAGGACTTTCCCTGGGGCCAACGTCCTGACTTTC.

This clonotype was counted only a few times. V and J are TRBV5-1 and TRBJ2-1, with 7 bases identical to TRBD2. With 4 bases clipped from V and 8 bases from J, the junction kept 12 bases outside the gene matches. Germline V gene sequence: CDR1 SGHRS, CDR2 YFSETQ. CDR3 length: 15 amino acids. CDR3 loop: CASSLAVALWDEQFF. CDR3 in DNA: TGCGCCAGCAGCCTAGCGGTAGCCCTCTGGGATGAGCAGTTCTTC.

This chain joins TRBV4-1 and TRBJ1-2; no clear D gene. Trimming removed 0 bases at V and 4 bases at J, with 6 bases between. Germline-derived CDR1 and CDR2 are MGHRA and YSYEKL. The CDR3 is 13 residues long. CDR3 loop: CASSQDSVYGYTF. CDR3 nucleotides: TGCGCCAGCAGCCAAGACTCGGTCTATGGCTACACCTTC.

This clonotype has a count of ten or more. CDR3 in DNA: TGTGCCAGCAGCTTCGGCGGGGTCACTGAAGCTTTCTTT. Amino acids: CASSFGGVTEAFF. This chain joins TRBV7-9 and TRBJ1-1; D gene uncertain. The CDR3 runs to 13 residues. The germline V gene has CDR1 SEHNR and CDR2 FQNEAQ (reference sequence). Deletions cut 3 bases from V and 4 bases from J, with 9 bases between.

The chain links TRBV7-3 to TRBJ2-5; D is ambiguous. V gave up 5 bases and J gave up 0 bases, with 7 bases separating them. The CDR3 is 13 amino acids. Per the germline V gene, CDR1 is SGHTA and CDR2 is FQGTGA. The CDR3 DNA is TGTGCCAGCAGCCCTCAGTACCAAGAGACCCAGTACTTC. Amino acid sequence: CASSPQYQETQYF.

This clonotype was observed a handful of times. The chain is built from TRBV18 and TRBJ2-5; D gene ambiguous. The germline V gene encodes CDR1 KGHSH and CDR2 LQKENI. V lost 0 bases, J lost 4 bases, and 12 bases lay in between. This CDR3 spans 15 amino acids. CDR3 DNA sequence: TGTGCCAGCTCACCACCTGGTGCAGAATCAGAGACCCAGTACTTC. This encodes CASSPPGAESETQYF.

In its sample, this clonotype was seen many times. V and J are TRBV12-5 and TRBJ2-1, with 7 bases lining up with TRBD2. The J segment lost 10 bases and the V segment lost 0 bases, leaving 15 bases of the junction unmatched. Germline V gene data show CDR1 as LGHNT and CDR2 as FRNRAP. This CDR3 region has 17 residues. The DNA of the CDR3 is TGTGCTAGTGGTTTGGTACTTGGGGGGGAAGATTCGGGGGAGCAGTTCTTC. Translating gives CASGLVLGGEDSGEQFF.

The CDR3 region is CASRLAFGGELFF. DNA for the CDR3: TGTGCCAGCAGACTAGCGTTTGGCGGGGAGCTGTTTTTT. The V and J genes are TRBV10-3 and TRBJ2-2, with TRBD2 matching over 8 bases. This CDR3 is built from 13 residues. Germline V gene lookup returns CDR1 ENHRY and CDR2 SYGVKD. The junction had 8 bases not matched to a gene; V was cut back by 10 bases and J by 7 bases.

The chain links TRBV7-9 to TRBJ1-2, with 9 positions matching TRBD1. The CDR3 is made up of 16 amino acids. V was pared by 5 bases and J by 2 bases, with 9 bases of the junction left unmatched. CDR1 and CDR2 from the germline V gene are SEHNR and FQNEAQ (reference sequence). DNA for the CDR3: TGTGCCAGCAGCCCCTGGGACAGGGAGGAAAACTATGGCTACACCTTC. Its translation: CASSPWDREENYGYTF.

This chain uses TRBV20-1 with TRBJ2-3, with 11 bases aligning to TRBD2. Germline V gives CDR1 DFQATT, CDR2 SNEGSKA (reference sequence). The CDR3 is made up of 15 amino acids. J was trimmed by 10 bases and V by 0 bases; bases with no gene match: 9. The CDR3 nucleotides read TGCAGTGCTAGAGATCGCCAACTAGCGGGAGTGGCGCAGTATTTT. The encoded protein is CSARDRQLAGVAQYF.

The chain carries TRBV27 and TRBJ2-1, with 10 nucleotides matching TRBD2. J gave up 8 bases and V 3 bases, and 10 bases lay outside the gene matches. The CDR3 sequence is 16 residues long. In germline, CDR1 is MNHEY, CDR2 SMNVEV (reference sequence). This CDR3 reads CASSLFRTSGSHEQFF. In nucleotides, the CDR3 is TGTGCCAGCAGTTTGTTTCGGACTAGCGGTTCCCATGAGCAGTTCTTC.